This TCR beta chain emerged from a study of shared clonotypes between healthy human individuals. Overall study results and limits: Sampling used blood alone; tissue repertoires probably differ.

Terminally differentiated effector memory CD45RA+ cells were excluded from the naive CD8 cells, which were CD45RO-negative and positively selected for CCR7. V shed 2 bases, J shed 2 bases, and the junction held 2 bases outside the gene matches. There are 15 residues in the CDR3. Germline CDR1 reads SGDLS; CDR2 reads YYNGEE. Comment on this clone: The antigen is undetermined. This same CDR3 is encoded by further DNA sequences in the sample.

The assay was run at deep level. The input for sorted-subset replicate PCRs was roughly 180 ng DNA, approximately 30,000 T cell genomes. The protocol was immunoSEQ multiplex PCR, while the TCRdb copy is restricted to in-frame clones and leaves out a portion. This repertoire shows about 600,000 clones, around 95% found once; its top ten account for 0.11%. This clonotype was obtained from a woman aged 30 to 39 in good health. J is TRBJ2-2 and V is TRBV9, with TRBD2 identical over 8 bases. Material for sequencing was naive CD8+ T cells sorted from blood. CDR3 sequence (DNA): TGTGCCAGCAGCGTCGGGGGGGGAAACACCGGGGAGCTGTTTTTT. Its protein is CASSVGGGNTGELFF.